Listed here is a single T cell receptor (beta chain). The target antigen is unknown. Data came from immunoSEQ multiplex PCR; TCRdb stores just in-frame clones and leaves some out. The top ten clones hold around 5.6% of a sample with about 130,000 clones, 80% to 90% of them seen once. These data come from a study of T cell responses to AZD1222 COVID-19 vaccine. The CDR3 spans 16 residues. Whole-study findings and limits: Spike-specific TCR depth and breadth grew after two AZD1222 doses.

The rearrangement links TRBV21-1 to TRBJ2-7. TRBV21-1 is listed as a pseudogene. The sequencing here drew on peripheral blood, taken on day 0 of AZD1222 vaccination. This receptor was obtained from an adult in good health. The DNA for the CDR3 is TGTGCCAGCAGCAAAGGAATAGGGACGGTCTCCTACGAGCAGTACTTC. It codes for CASSKGIGTVSYEQYF.